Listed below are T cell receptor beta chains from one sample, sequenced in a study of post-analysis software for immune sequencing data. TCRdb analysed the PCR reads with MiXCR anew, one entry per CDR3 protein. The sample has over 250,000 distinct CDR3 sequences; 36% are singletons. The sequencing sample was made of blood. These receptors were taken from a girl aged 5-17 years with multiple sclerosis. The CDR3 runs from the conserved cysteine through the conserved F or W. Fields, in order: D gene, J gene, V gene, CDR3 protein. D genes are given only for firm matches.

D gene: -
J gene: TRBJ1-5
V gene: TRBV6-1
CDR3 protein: CASRMGGDSNQPQHF

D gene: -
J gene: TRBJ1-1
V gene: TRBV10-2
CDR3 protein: CASGRANTEAFF

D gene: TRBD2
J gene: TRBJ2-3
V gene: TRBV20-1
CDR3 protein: CSARPSGRRGTDTQYF

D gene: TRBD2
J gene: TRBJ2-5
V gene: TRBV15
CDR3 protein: CATSRDLLAGGETQYF

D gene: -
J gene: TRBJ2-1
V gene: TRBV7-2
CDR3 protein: CASSSPGPRPSYNEQFF

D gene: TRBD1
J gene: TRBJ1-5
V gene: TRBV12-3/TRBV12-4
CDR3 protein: CASTQGQGAQPQHF

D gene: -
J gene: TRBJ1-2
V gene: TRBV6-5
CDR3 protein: CASSYSPRAIIQNYGYTF

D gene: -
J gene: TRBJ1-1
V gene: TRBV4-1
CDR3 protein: CASSQGVSTYTEAFF

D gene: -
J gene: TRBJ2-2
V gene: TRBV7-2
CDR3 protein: CASSSQGNTGELFF

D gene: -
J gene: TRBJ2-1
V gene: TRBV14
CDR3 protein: CASSQAQPNEQFF

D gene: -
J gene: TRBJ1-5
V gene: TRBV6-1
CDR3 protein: CASTQGQGTQPQHF

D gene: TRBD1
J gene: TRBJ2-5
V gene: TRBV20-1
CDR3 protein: CSAARLDRGRETQYF

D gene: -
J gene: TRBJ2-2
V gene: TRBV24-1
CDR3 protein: CATSDLRANTGELFF

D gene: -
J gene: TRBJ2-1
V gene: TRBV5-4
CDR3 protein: CASSSGGLSGSYNEQFF

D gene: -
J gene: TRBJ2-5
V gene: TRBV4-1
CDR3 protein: CASSQDIHRDGETQYF

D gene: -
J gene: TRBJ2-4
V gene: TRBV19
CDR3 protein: CASSSLGQGTNIQYF

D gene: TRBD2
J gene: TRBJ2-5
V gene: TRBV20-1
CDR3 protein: CSARAVAGRGETQYF

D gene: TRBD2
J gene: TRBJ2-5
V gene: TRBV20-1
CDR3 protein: CSARPAGGQETQYF

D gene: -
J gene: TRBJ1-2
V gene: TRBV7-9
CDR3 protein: CASSLLPITVYGYTF

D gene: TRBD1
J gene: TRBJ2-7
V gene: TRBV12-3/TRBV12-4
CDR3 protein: CASSLVTGTGAYEQYF

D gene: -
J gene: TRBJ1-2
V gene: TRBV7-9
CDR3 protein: CASSASYTF

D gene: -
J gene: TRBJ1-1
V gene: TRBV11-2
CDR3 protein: CASSLVTGPGDTEAFF

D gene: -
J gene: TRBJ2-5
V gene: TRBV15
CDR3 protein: CATSSLRMRETQYF

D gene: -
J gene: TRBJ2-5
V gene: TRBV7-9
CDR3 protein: CASSLLAVGQETQYF

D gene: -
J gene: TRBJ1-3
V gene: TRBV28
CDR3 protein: CASSFRRAFGNTIYF

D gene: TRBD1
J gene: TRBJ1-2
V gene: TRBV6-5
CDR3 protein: CASRPTGAYGYTF

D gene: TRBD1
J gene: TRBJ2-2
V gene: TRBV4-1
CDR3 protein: CASSRHGQGATGELFF

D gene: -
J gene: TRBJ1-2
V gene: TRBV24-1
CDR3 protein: CATSDADKGPNYGYTF

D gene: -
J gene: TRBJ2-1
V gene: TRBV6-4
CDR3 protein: CASSDGVADYNEQFF

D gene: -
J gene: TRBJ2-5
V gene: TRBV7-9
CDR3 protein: CASSLAVGAKETQYF

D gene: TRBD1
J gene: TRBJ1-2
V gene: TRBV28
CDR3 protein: CASSRPRQGNYGYTF

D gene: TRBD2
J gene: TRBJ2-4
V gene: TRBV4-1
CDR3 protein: CASNPGGAGGDIQYF

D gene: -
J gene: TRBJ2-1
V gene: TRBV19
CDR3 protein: CASSIGGGGTMQQFF

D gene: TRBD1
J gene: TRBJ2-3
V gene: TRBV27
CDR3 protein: CASSLTGVSFGTDTQYF

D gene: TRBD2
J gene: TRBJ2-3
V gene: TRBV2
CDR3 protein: CASIAGGPDTQYF

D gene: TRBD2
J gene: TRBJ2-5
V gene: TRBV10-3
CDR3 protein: CAIRAARGQRGGQETQYF

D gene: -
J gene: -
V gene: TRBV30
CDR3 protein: CAWIRTRWGDEQYF

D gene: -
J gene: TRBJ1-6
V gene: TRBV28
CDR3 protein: CASRTFVNNSPLHF

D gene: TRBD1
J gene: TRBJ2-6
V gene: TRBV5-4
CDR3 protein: CASSSPGQGAGANVLTF

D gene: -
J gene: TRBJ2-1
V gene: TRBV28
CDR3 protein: CASSLQVSQGRGEQFF

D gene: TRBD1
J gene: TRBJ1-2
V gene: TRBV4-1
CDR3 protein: CASSAPGQGYGYTF

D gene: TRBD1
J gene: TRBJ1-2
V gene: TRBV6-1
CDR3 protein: CASARDRGETRGYTF

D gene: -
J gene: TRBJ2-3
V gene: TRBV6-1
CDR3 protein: CASSAVPGVADTQYF

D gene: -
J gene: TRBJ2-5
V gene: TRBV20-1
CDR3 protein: CSASPGGETQYF

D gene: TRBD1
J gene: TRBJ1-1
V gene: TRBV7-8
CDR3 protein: CASSLGQRTGEAFF